This entry lists 15 T cell receptor beta chains sequenced from one sample in a study of blood T cells in healthy people across ages. Alongside a J-beta primer mix, a sample-barcoded 5' primer served in a second PCR lasting roughly 6 to 12 cycles. TCRdb reprocessed the 5' RACE reads via MiXCR and lists one record per CDR3 protein. The sample holds hundreds of thousands of distinct CDR3 sequences, under 55% seen once. Sequenced input: blood. The receptor source for this set is a man between 60 and 75 years old in good health.

Note on this clonotype: This may come from a read error, since a much larger clone is one base off. The chain combines TRBV7-2 with TRBJ2-5; 8 bases are a match to TRBD2. CDR1 SGHTA and CDR2 FQGNSA come from the germline V gene. The CDR3 totals 15 residues. Trimming at V came to 0 bases and at J to 5 bases, leaving 5 bases not matched to a gene. CDR3 DNA: TGTGCCAGCAGCTTAGCGGAGGCTAGCGGGGAGACCCAGTACTTC. It codes for CASSLAEASGETQYF.

This chain uses TRBV7-9 with TRBJ2-5, with D tentatively TRBD2 (5 bases). The CDR3 spans 14 residues. Germline lookup yields CDR1 SEHNR and CDR2 FQNEAQ (reference sequence). V lost 3 bases to trimming and J lost 5 bases, with 13 bases between them. In DNA, the CDR3 is TGTGCCAGCAGCTTCGGAGGTTCCGCGGAGACCCAGTACTTC. This sequence encodes CASSFGGSAETQYF.

The CDR3 protein is CASIQSGGQRYNEQYF. Here the CDR3 DNA reads TGTGCCAGCATCCAGAGCGGGGGGCAGCGTTACAATGAGCAGTACTTC. The chain links TRBV25-1 to TRBJ2-1; 9 positions agree with TRBD2. The end of the DNA is better explained by TRBJ2-7, so the J call may be wrong. Germline V gene data show CDR1 as MGHDK and CDR2 as SYGVNS. CDR3 length equals 16 residues.

The V call is TRBV6-5, the J call TRBJ2-7; weak D call: TRBD2 (5 bases). Germline loops: CDR1 MNHEY, CDR2 SVGAGI. There are 15 residues in the CDR3. The V end was cut by 8 bases, the J end by 2 bases, with 19 bases between. DNA for the CDR3: TGTGCCAGCCATTCCGGCAGCGACGGGACCTACGAGCAGTACTTC. Its translation: CASHSGSDGTYEQYF.

Ten or more counts support this clonotype. The chain employs TRBV7-9 and TRBJ2-5; no definite D call. Germline V gene data show CDR1 as SEHNR and CDR2 as FQNEAQ (reference sequence). The CDR3 is made up of 15 amino acids. Trimming pared 5 bases from V and 1 base from J, leaving 14 bases between. The CDR3 protein is CASSPGDTIQETQYF. CDR3 bases: TGTGCCAGCAGCCCAGGAGACACGATCCAAGAGACCCAGTACTTC. Complete variable domain (other parts from reference TRBV7-9 and TRBJ2-5): DTGVSQNPRHKITKRGQNVTFRCDPISEHNRLYWYRQTLGQGPEFLTYFQNEAQLEKSRLLSDRFSAERPKGSFSTLEIQRTEQGDSAMYLCASSPGDTIQETQYFGPGTRLLVL.

The V call is TRBV6-5, the J call TRBJ2-3; 12 bases match TRBD1. The CDR3 length is 19 residues. Germline values: CDR1 MNHEY, CDR2 SVGAGI. The ends lost 2 bases at V and 4 bases at J; junction bases unmatched: 13. Here the CDR3 reads CASSYRDRGLGRASDTQYF. The DNA for the CDR3 is TGTGCCAGCAGTTACAGGGACAGGGGGCTTGGTCGGGCATCAGATACGCAGTATTTT.

This chain joins TRBV20-1 and TRBJ2-4; 9 bases fit TRBD1. CDR3 length: 19 amino acids. The V gene end was trimmed by 2 bases and the J gene end by 0 bases; junction bases not matched to a gene: 14. Germline CDR1 reads DFQATT; CDR2 reads SNEGSKA (reference sequence). The CDR3 region is CSARTGEGQGLLAKNIQYF. In DNA form, the CDR3 reads TGCAGTGCTAGAACCGGAGAGGGACAGGGACTTCTAGCCAAAAACATTCAGTACTTC.

This clonotype showed up just once. J is TRBJ2-1 and V is TRBV4-1, with 9 bases identical to TRBD2. The CDR3 is made up of 17 amino acids. Germline CDR1 reads MGHRA; CDR2 reads YSYEKL. The V gene end was trimmed by 0 bases and the J gene end by 4 bases; junction bases not matched to a gene: 7. The CDR3 protein is CASSQEPFSGRYNEQFF. CDR3 coding DNA: TGCGCCAGCAGCCAAGAGCCTTTTAGCGGGAGATACAATGAGCAGTTCTTC.

Regarding this clonotype: A much larger clone differs from this one at a single base, so this may be a read error. V and J are TRBV6-2 or TRBV6-3 and TRBJ2-7, with 11 bases that match TRBD2. Germline assignment: CDR1 MNHEY and CDR2 SVGEGT. This CDR3 has 13 amino acids. CDR3 nucleotide sequence: TGTGCCAGCTGGGGACTAGCGGACTACGGGCAGTACTTC. Its translation is CASWGLADYGQYF.

DNA for the CDR3: TGTGCCAGCAGCTTAGGTCTCCAGGGCAATCACAATGAGCAGTTCTTC. This codes for CASSLGLQGNHNEQFF. J is TRBJ2-1 and V is TRBV7-9; a weak D match, TRBD1 (5 bases). The CDR3 is 16 amino acids. CDR1 SEHNR and CDR2 FQNEAQ come from the germline V gene (reference sequence). With 1 base removed from V and 5 bases from J, the gap between germline ends came to 15 bases.

This clonotype was detected only a few times. One end of the junction is discordant with germline, which a read error may explain. The chain is built from TRBV7-2 and TRBJ2-1, with 8 bases that match TRBD1. Looked up from germline, CDR1 is SGHTA and CDR2 is FQGNSA. CDR3 length: 16 residues. CDR3 protein: CASSPDRAGGYIEQFF. The CDR3 DNA reads as TGTGCCAGCAGCCCCGATCGAGCAGGGGGCTACATTGAGCAGTTCTTC.

The CDR3 region has the DNA TGTGCCAGCAGTTACATGGCTAGCGGGGGCACTAGCACAGATACGCAGTATTTT. Translating it yields CASSYMASGGTSTDTQYF. The J gene is TRBJ2-3, the V gene TRBV6-5, with 10 positions matching TRBD2. CDR3 length: 18 residues. The V gene's germline CDR1 is MNHEY and CDR2 SVGAGI. V was clipped by 2 bases and J by 0 bases; unmatched bases: 8.

The chain links TRBV12-3 or TRBV12-4 to TRBJ1-2, with D unclear. Trimming removed 3 bases from V and 7 bases from J, with 12 bases in between. There are 13 residues in the CDR3. The CDR3: CASSFSSAIGYTF. The CDR3 DNA reads as TGTGCCAGCAGTTTCTCTAGCGCGATTGGCTACACCTTC.

Concerning this clonotype itself: The germline gene is not matched at one end of the junction; a read error may be the cause. The chain is built from TRBV7-2 and TRBJ2-7, with D perhaps assigned TRBD1 or TRBD2 (5 bases each). The CDR3 covers 14 residues. Per germline, CDR1 SGHTA and CDR2 FQGNSA. DNA for the CDR3: TGTGCCAGCAGCTCCGGGACCAAGTCCTACGAGCAGTGCTTC. Amino acid sequence: CASSSGTKSYEQCF.

This chain links TRBV11-3 with TRBJ1-2; D is ambiguous. Germline CDR1 is SGHNT and CDR2 is YENEEA. V lost 5 bases and J lost 4, with 14 bases in between. The CDR3 runs 14 residues. The chain's CDR3 is CASSPPPGLYGYTF. Written as DNA, the CDR3 is TGTGCCAGCAGCCCTCCGCCGGGCCTCTATGGCTACACCTTC. Full variable domain (remainder filled in from reference TRBV11-3 and TRBJ1-2): EAGVVQSPRYKIIEKKQPVAFWCNPISGHNTLYWYLQNLGQGPELLIRYENEEAVDDSQLPKDRFSAERLKGVDSTLKIQPAELGDSAVYLCASSPPPGLYGYTFGSGTRLTVV.